This TCR beta chain emerged from a study of shared clonotypes between healthy human individuals. Assay used: immunoSEQ multiplex PCR; TCRdb lists only in-frame clones, some missing. The sample gives roughly 1,500,000 clones, approximately 98% of which show up once; 0.45% is in the top ten. Trimming cost V 0 bases and J 2 bases, with 6 bases left between them. This CDR3 is 13 amino acids long. In germline, CDR1 is SGDLS, CDR2 YYNGEE. Donors comprised only Caucasian adults living in Nashville, Tennessee. The sample taken for sequencing was naive CD4+ T cells sorted from blood. The subset is: CD45RA+ positively selected. The rearrangement links TRBV9 to TRBJ2-7; D is unclear. The receptor's source is a young man in good health. CDR3 residues: CASSVGEPYEQYF. CDR3 DNA: TGTGCCAGCAGCGTAGGGGAACCCTACGAGCAGTACTTC. The full variable domain, rest sourced from reference TRBV9 and TRBJ2-7, is DSGVTQTPKHLITATGQRVTLRCSPRSGDLSVYWYQQSLDQGLQFLIQYYNGEERAKGNILERFSAQQFPDLHSELNLSSLELGDSALYFCASSVGEPYEQYFGPGTRLTVT.